The 5 T cell receptor beta chains presented below share a single source sample, sequenced in a study of shared clonotypes between healthy human individuals (dated by TCRdb to 2020 to 2022). Library generation was performed with the immunoSEQ multiplex PCR assay. Entries here come from immuneACCESS through TCRdb and include only in-frame sequences with V and J called. Some clones fail to appear in such tables; in the studies checked, an unresolved V gene covers under half of the shortfall, and the cause of the remainder is unknown. The sample table contains about 300,000 clones; only one count was recorded for around 72% of them. About 9.3% of the sample belongs to the ten largest clones. Sequencing was performed on memory CD4+ T cells sorted from blood. In light of the paper, this sample's cell subset or site label describes: CD45RA-negative fraction. The receptors come from a man aged 30-40 years in good health.

Only a few counts were recorded for this clone. The chain carries TRBV7-9 and TRBJ1-5, with D hard to call. Trimming cost V 1 base and J 6 bases, with 4 bases left between them. The germline V gene encodes CDR1 SEHNR and CDR2 FQNEAQ (reference sequence). The length of the CDR3 is 12 residues. The CDR3 DNA reads as TGTGCCAGCAGCTTAGGGTCTCAGCCCCAGCATTTT. Amino acids: CASSLGSQPQHF.

Remarks on this clone: Other DNA sequences in the sample encode the same CDR3. The chain employs TRBV29-1 and TRBJ2-2; possible D gene TRBD2, 5 bases. Trimming cost V 6 bases and J 0 bases, with 11 bases left between them. CDR1 SQVTM and CDR2 ANQGSEA come from the germline V gene. The CDR3 is 14 residues long. CDR3 nucleotide sequence: TGCAGCGTAGATGCGGGCACGAACACCGGGGAGCTGTTTTTT. Amino acid sequence: CSVDAGTNTGELFF.

J is TRBJ2-1 and V is TRBV7-9; a possible D gene is TRBD2 (6 bases). The ends were cut back, 1 base at V and 3 bases at J, with 10 bases in the middle. This CDR3 region has 15 residues. Germline V gives CDR1 SEHNR, CDR2 FQNEAQ (reference sequence). The CDR3 protein is CASSLEREIYNEQFF. As DNA, the CDR3 is TGTGCCAGCAGCTTAGAACGGGAGATCTACAATGAGCAGTTCTTC. Filled out from reference TRBV7-9 and TRBJ2-1, the complete variable domain reads DTGVSQNPRHKITKRGQNVTFRCDPISEHNRLYWYRQTLGQGPEFLTYFQNEAQLEKSRLLSDRFSAERPKGSFSTLEIQRTEQGDSAMYLCASSLEREIYNEQFFGPGTRLTVL.

V usage is TRBV6-6 and J usage is TRBJ2-1; 12 nucleotides align to TRBD2. The ends lost 5 bases at V and 3 bases at J; junction bases unmatched: 2. The CDR3 is 15 amino acids. Per the germline V gene, CDR1 is MNHNY and CDR2 is SVGAGI (reference sequence). In nucleotides, the CDR3 is TGTGCCAGCAGTCCGACTAGCGGGAGCTACAATGAGCAGTTCTTC. It yields the protein CASSPTSGSYNEQFF.

The chain is built from TRBV7-2 and TRBJ2-5, with D maybe TRBD1 (6 bases). Trimming stripped 1 base from V and 6 bases from J, with 12 bases between. The germline V gene encodes CDR1 SGHTA and CDR2 FQGNSA. This CDR3 region has 14 residues. The CDR3 region has the DNA TGTGCCAGCAGCTTAGATCGACAGGAGAAGACCCAGTACTTC. Its translation: CASSLDRQEKTQYF.